The 12 T cell receptor beta chains in this list originate from one sample, sequenced in a study of T-cell memory formation after mild COVID-19. TCRdb reprocessed the 5' RACE reads with MiXCR, giving one entry per CDR3 protein. The sample includes a few hundred thousand distinct CDR3 sequences, approximately 25% seen only once; the top ten take about 10%. Sample: PBMCs or a T cell subset sorted from them (not recorded which). All receptors come from an adult woman who had mild COVID-19 (a few samples of this study predate the infection). Cell type and time point are not known.

The sample holds one count of this clonotype. The chain has TRBV6-2 or TRBV6-3 and TRBJ1-2; 8 nucleotides agree with TRBD1. CDR3 length equals 15 residues. Germline V gene lookup returns CDR1 MNHEY and CDR2 SVGEGT. Unmatched junction bases numbered 9, after V lost 7 bases and J lost 2 bases. In DNA, the CDR3 is TGTGCCAGCAAGTCAGGGGGCGACTGGAACTATGGCTACACCTTC. Residues: CASKSGGDWNYGYTF.

This clonotype was picked up a small number of times. The V and J genes are TRBV7-2 and TRBJ2-7, with 7 bases that match TRBD2. Germline V gives CDR1 SGHTA, CDR2 FQGNSA. This CDR3 has 15 amino acids. With V trimmed by 6 bases and J by 4 bases, 12 bases remained unmatched. The CDR3 coding sequence is TGTGCCAGCAGTTCGCGGGGAGGGGCTGGGTACGAGCAGTACTTC. It encodes CASSSRGGAGYEQYF. The complete variable domain, with remaining parts taken from reference TRBV7-2 and TRBJ2-7, reads GAGVSQSPSNKVTEKGKDVELRCDPISGHTALYWYRQSLGQGLEFLIYFQGNSAPDKSGLPSDRFSAERTGGSVSTLTIQRTQQEDSAVYLCASSSRGGAGYEQYFGPGTRLTVT.

This clonotype was found a few times. The rearrangement uses TRBV7-2 and TRBJ2-2; D is unresolved. V was trimmed by 1 base and J by 4 bases, leaving 4 bases between them. Germline CDR1 is SGHTA and CDR2 is FQGNSA. CDR3 size: 13 residues. The CDR3 nucleotides read TGTGCCAGCAGCTTAGTGTTCACCGGGGAGCTGTTTTTT. Translated, it gives CASSLVFTGELFF.

The V gene is TRBV27, the J gene TRBJ1-1; D is uncertain. Germline CDR1 and CDR2: MNHEY and SMNVEV (reference sequence). Trimming pared 2 bases from V and 3 bases from J, leaving 10 bases between. CDR3 length: 14 residues. The CDR3 is CASSLSTWDTEAFF. CDR3 DNA: TGTGCCAGCAGTTTAAGTACCTGGGACACTGAAGCTTTCTTT.

This clonotype was detected only once. V usage is TRBV7-9 and J usage is TRBJ2-7; 12 bases align to TRBD2. The CDR3 is made up of 18 amino acids. Germline-derived CDR1 and CDR2 are SEHNR and FQNEAQ (reference sequence). The ends lost 4 bases at V and 2 bases at J; junction bases unmatched: 12. Written as DNA, the CDR3 is TGTGCCAGCAGCTCATTGAACGCCGGGACTAGCGGGCCCTACGAGCAGTACTTC. Residues: CASSSLNAGTSGPYEQYF. Supplemented by reference TRBV7-9 and TRBJ2-7, the full variable domain reads DTGVSQNPRHKITKRGQNVTFRCDPISEHNRLYWYRQTLGQGPEFLTYFQNEAQLEKSRLLSDRFSAERPKGSFSTLEIQRTEQGDSAMYLCASSSLNAGTSGPYEQYFGPGTRLTVT.

V gene TRBV24-1 combines with J gene TRBJ2-3; TRBD1 aligns across 8 bases. Looked up from germline, CDR1 is KGHDR and CDR2 is SFDVKD. The V and J ends lost 3 bases and 3 bases, in that order; junction bases with no gene match: 10. The CDR3 has 17 residues. The DNA for the CDR3 is TGTGCCACCAGTGATCCAGTGCAGGGGGCAATGACAGATACGCAGTATTTT. This translates into CATSDPVQGAMTDTQYF.

The chain is built from TRBV27 and TRBJ2-7, with TRBD1 matching over 8 bases. J gave up 12 bases and V 5 bases, and 12 bases lay outside the gene matches. The CDR3 is 13 amino acids. Germline V lookup: CDR1 MNHEY, CDR2 SMNVEV (reference sequence). The CDR3 nucleotides are TGTGCCAGCAGTAAATACGACCAGGGGGCGAGGTACTTC. Translated, it gives CASSKYDQGARYF.

The V and J genes are TRBV3-1 and TRBJ2-7, with D maybe TRBD2 (5 bases). V was clipped by 1 base and J by 6 bases, with 10 bases between them. Germline V gene data show CDR1 as LGHDT and CDR2 as YNNKEL (reference sequence). The CDR3 sequence is 13 residues long. CDR3 loop: CASSQVEGSEQYF. The CDR3 DNA reads as TGTGCCAGCAGCCAAGTCGAGGGAAGCGAGCAGTACTTC.

The chain links TRBV29-1 to TRBJ2-1, with a tentative D call TRBD1 (5 bases). The ends were cut back, 3 bases at V and 10 bases at J, with 22 bases in the middle. The CDR3 has 15 amino acids. CDR1 is SQVTM, CDR2 ANQGSEA, per germline. CDR3 DNA: TGCAGCGTTGACTGGGGCAGGGCTGGGTCAGGAGAGCAGTTCTTC. Amino acid sequence: CSVDWGRAGSGEQFF.

This clonotype has just a few counts. The rearrangement joins TRBV7-8 to TRBJ2-5, with 7 bases aligning to TRBD2. Per the germline V gene, CDR1 is SGHVS and CDR2 is FQNEAQ. J gave up 2 bases and V 2 bases, and 2 bases lay outside the gene matches. The CDR3 covers 14 residues. CDR3 sequence (DNA): TGTGCCAGCAGCTTACAAGCGGGGCAAGAGACCCAGTACTTC. Translation gives CASSLQAGQETQYF.

The CDR3 protein is CSAGRSTQETQYF. The CDR3, as DNA: TGCAGTGCTGGCAGGTCTACCCAAGAGACCCAGTACTTC. The genes are TRBV20-1 and TRBJ2-5; no reliable D call. Germline V gives CDR1 DFQATT, CDR2 SNEGSKA (reference sequence). The V and J ends lost 5 bases and 1 base respectively, with 11 bases between them. CDR3 length: 13 residues.

This chain links TRBV7-2 with TRBJ1-2; 9 bases line up with TRBD1. CDR3 length: 14 amino acids. From germline, CDR1 is SGHTA and CDR2 FQGNSA. V was pared by 1 base and J by 5 bases, with 2 bases of the junction left unmatched. The CDR3: CASSLETGGYGYTF. CDR3 DNA: TGTGCCAGCAGCTTAGAGACAGGGGGGTATGGCTACACCTTC.